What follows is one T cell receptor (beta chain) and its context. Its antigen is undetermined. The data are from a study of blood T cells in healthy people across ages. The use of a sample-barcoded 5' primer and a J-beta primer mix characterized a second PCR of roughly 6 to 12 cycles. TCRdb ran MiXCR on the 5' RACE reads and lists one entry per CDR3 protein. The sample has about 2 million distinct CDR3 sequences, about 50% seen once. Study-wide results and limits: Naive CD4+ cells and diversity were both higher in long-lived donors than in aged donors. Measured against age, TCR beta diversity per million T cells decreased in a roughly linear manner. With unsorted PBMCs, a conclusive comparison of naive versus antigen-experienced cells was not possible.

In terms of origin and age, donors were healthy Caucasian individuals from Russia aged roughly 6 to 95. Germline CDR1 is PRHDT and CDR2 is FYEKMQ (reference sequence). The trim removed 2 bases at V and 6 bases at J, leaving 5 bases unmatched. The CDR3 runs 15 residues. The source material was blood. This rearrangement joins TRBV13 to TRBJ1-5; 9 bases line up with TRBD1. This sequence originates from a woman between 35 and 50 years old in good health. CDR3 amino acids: CASSLSQGAVQPQHF. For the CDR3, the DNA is TGTGCCAGCAGCTTATCACAGGGGGCGGTTCAGCCCCAGCATTTT.